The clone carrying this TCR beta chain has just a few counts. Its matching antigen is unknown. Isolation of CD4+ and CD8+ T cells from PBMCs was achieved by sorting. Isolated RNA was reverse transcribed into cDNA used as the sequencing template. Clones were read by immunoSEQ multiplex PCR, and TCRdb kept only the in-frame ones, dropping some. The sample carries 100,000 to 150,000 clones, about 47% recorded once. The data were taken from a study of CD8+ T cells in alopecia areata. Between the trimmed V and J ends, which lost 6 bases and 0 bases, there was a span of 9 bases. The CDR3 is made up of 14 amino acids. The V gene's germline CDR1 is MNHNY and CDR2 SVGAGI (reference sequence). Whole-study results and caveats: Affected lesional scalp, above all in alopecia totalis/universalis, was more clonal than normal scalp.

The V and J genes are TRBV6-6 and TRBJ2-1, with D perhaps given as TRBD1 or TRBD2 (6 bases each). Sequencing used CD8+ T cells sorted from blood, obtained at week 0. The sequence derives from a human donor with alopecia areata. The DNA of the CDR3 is TGTGCCAGCAGCTGGGGGGCCTCCTACAATGAGCAGTTCTTC. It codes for CASSWGASYNEQFF.